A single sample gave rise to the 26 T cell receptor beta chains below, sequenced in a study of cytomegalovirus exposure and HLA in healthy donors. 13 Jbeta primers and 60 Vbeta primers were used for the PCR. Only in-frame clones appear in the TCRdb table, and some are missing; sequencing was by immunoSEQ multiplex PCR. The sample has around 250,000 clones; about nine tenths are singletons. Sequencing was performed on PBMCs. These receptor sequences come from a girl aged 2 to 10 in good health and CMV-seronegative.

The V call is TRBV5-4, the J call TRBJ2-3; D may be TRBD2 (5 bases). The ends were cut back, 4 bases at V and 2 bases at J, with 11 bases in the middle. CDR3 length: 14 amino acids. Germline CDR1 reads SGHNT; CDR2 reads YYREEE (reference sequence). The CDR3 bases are TGTGCCAGCAGCCCCTCGGACTTCACAGATACGCAGTATTTT. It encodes CASSPSDFTDTQYF.

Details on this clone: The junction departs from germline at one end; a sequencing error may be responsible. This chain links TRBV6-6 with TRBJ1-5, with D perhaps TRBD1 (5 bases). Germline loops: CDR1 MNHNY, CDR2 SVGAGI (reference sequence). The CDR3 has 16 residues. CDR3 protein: CAGSYTDLGHNQPQHF. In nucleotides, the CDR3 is TGTGCCGGCAGTTATACGGATTTGGGGCACAATCAGCCCCAGCATTTT.

The CDR3 bases are TGTGCCATCGAGACAGGGACCAATGAGCAGTTCTTC. This gives the protein CAIETGTNEQFF. The chain joins TRBV10-3 to TRBJ2-1; 7 positions agree with TRBD1. Trimming took 8 bases from V and 6 from J; bases not matched to a gene: 4. CDR1 and CDR2 from the germline V gene are ENHRY and SYGVKD. The CDR3 totals 12 residues.

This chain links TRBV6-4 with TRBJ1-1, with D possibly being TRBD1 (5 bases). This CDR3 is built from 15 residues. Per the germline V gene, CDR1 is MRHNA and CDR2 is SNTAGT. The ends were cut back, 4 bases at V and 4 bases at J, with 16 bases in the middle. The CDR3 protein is CASSVEPQGGTEAFF. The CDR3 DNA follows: TGTGCCAGCAGTGTTGAGCCGCAGGGTGGCACTGAAGCTTTCTTT.

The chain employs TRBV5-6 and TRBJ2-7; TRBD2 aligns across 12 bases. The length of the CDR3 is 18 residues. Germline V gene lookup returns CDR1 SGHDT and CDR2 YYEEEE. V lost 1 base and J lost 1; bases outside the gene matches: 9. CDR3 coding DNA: TGTGCCAGCAGCTTGCGGACTAGCGGGGCCGGGTGGTCCTACGAGCAGTACTTC. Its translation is CASSLRTSGAGWSYEQYF. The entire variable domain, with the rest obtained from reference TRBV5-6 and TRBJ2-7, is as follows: DAGVTQSPTHLIKTRGQQVTLRCSPKSGHDTVSWYQQALGQGPQFIFQYYEEEERQRGNFPDRFSGHQFPNYSSELNVNALLLGDSALYLCASSLRTSGAGWSYEQYFGPGTRLTVT.

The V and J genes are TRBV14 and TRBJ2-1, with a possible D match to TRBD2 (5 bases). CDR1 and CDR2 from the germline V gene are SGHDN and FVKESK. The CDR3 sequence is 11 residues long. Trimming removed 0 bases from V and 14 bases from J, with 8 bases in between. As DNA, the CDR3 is TGTGCCAGCAGCCAAGACGGACTGGAGTTCTTC. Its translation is CASSQDGLEFF.

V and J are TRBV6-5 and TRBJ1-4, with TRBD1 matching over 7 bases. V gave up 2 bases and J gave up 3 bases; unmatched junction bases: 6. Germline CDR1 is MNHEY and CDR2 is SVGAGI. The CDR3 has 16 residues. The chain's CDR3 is CASSYIGGAANEKLFF. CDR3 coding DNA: TGTGCCAGCAGTTACATAGGGGGCGCGGCTAATGAAAAACTGTTTTTT.

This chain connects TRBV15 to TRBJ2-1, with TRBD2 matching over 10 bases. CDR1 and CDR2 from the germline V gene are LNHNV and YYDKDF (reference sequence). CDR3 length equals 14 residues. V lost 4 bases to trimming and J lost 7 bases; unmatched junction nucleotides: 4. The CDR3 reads CATSTLAGANEQFF. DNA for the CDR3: TGTGCCACCAGCACGCTAGCGGGGGCTAATGAGCAGTTCTTC. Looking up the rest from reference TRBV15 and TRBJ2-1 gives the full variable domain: DAMVIQNPRYQVTQFGKPVTLSCSQTLNHNVMYWYQQKSSQAPKLLFHYYDKDFNNEADTPDNFQSRRPNTSFCFLDIRSPGLGDTAMYLCATSTLAGANEQFFGPGTRLTVL.

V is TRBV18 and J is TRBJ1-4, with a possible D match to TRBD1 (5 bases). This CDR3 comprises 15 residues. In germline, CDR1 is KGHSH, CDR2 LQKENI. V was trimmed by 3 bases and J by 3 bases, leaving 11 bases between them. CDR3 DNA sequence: TGTGCCAGCTCACCCAGGACAAGTTCTAATGAAAAACTGTTTTTT. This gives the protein CASSPRTSSNEKLFF.

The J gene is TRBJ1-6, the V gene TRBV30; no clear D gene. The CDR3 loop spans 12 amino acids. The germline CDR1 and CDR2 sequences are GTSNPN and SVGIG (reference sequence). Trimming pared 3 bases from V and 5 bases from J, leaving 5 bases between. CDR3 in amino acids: CAWSADNSPLHF. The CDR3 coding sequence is TGTGCCTGGAGCGCGGATAATTCACCCCTCCACTTT.

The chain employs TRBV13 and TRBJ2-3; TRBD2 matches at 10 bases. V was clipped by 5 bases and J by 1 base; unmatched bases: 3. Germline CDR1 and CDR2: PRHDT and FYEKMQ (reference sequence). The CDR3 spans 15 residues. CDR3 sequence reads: CASSLTSGGTDTQYF. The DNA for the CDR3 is TGTGCCAGCAGCCTAACTAGCGGGGGCACAGATACGCAGTATTTT.

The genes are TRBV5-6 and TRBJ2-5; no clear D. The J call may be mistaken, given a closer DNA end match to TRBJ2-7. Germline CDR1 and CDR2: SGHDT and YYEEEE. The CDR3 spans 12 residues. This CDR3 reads CASSTLSREQYF. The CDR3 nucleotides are TGTGCCAGCAGCACCCTCTCCCGCGAGCAGTACTTC.

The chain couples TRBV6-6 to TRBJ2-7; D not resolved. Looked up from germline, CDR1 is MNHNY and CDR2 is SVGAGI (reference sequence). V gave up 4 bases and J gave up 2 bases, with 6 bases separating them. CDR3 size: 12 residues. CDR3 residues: CASSSEPYEQYF. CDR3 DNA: TGTGCCAGCAGTTCGGAGCCCTACGAGCAGTACTTC.

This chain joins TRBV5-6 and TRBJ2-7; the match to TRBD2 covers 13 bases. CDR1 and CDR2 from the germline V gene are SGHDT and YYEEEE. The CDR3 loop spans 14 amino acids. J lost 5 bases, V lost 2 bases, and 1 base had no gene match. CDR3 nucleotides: TGTGCCAGCAGCTTCGGACTAGCGGGAGACGAGCAGTACTTC. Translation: CASSFGLAGDEQYF.

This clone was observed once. The CDR3: CAAGGGGAVEAFF. In DNA, the CDR3 is TGTGCCGCAGGCGGAGGAGGCGCGGTTGAAGCTTTCTTT. The rearrangement links TRBV10-3 to TRBJ1-1; D gene ambiguous. Trimming took 11 bases from V and 7 from J, leaving 20 bases between them. CDR3 length: 13 residues. Germline V gives CDR1 ENHRY, CDR2 SYGVKD.

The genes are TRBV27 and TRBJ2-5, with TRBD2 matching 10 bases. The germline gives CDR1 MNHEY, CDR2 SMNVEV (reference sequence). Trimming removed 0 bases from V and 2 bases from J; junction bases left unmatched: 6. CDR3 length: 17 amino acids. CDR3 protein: CASSLSRLAGVQETQYF. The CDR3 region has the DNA TGTGCCAGCAGTTTATCGAGGCTAGCGGGGGTTCAAGAGACCCAGTACTTC.

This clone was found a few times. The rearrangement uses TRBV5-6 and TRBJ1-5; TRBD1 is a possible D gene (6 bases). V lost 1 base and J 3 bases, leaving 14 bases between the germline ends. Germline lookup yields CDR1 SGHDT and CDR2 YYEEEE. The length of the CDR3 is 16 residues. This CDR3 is CASSLPVRTDNQPQHF. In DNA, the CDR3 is TGTGCCAGCAGCTTGCCAGTCCGGACAGACAATCAGCCCCAGCATTTT.

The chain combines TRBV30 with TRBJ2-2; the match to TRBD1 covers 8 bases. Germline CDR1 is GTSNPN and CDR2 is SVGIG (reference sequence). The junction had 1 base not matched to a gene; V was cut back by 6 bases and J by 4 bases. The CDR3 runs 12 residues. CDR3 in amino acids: CACDRGTGELFF. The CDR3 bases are TGTGCCTGCGACAGGGGCACCGGGGAGCTGTTTTTT.

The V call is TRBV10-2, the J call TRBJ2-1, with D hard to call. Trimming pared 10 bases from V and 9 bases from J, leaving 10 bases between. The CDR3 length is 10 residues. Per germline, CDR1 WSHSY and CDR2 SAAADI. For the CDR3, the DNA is TGCGCCACCTACCTAGGTGAGCAGTTCTTC. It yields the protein CATYLGEQFF.

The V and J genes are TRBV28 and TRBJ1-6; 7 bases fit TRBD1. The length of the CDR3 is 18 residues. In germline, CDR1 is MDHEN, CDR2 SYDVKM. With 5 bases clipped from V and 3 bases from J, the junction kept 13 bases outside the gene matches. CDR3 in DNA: TGTGCCAGCAGTCCCCCCCCCGGGGACAGATTCTATAATTCACCCCTCCACTTT. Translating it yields CASSPPPGDRFYNSPLHF.

CDR3 coding DNA: TGTGCCAGCAGCGGATTCACGACAGGGGGGGGCTACGAGCAGTACTTC. This gives the protein CASSGFTTGGGYEQYF. V is TRBV5-4 and J is TRBJ2-7; 9 nucleotides match TRBD1. The CDR3 has 16 amino acids. V lost 4 bases, J lost 3 bases, and 11 bases stayed unmatched. Germline V CDR1 and CDR2: SGHNT, YYREEE (reference sequence). The complete variable domain, with remaining parts taken from reference TRBV5-4 and TRBJ2-7, reads ETGVTQSPTHLIKTRGQQVTLRCSSQSGHNTVSWYQQALGQGPQFIFQYYREEENGRGNFPPRFSGLQFPNYSSELNVNALELDDSALYLCASSGFTTGGGYEQYFGPGTRLTVT.

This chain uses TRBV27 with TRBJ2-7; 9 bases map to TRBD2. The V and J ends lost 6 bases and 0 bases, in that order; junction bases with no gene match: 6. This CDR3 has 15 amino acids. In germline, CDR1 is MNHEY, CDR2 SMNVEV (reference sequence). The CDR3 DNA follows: TGTGCCAGCAGATTAGCGGGAGTCCCCTCCTACGAGCAGTACTTC. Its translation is CASRLAGVPSYEQYF.

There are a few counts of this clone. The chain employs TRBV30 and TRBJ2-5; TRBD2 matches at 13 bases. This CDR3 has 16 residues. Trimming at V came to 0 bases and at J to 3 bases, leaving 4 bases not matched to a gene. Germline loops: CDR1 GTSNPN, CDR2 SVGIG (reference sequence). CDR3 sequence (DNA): TGTGCCTGGAGTGTACGGACTAGCGGGGGTAAAGAGACCCAGTACTTC. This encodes CAWSVRTSGGKETQYF.

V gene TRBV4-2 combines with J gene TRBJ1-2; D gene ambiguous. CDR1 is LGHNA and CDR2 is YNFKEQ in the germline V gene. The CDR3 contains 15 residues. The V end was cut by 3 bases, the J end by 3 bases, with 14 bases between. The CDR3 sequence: CASSQDRRVDYGYTF. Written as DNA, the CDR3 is TGTGCCAGCAGCCAGGACCGGCGGGTGGACTATGGCTACACCTTC.

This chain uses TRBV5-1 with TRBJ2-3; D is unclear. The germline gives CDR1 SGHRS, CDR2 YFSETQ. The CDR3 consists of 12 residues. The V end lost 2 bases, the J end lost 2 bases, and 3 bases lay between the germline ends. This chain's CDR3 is CASSFNTDTQYF. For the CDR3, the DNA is TGCGCCAGCAGCTTCAACACAGATACGCAGTATTTT.

CDR3 bases: TGCGCCAGCAGCTTGGGACAGGGAAACTATGGCTACACCTTC. Translated, it gives CASSLGQGNYGYTF. V usage is TRBV5-1 and J usage is TRBJ1-2; 7 positions agree with TRBD1. Germline assignment: CDR1 SGHRS and CDR2 YFSETQ. The J segment lost 2 bases and the V segment lost 0 bases, leaving 1 base of the junction unmatched. There are 14 residues in the CDR3.